The entry that follows covers one T cell receptor beta chain sequence. In this sample, this clone turned up once. The specificity of this receptor is unknown. Within one base of it there is no much larger clone, and no base qualities were kept. CDR1 MGHRA and CDR2 YSYEKL were looked up in the germline V gene. Trimming costs V 4 bases and J 8 bases, and their ends lie 13 bases apart. The CDR3 spans 13 residues, from the cysteine through the phenylalanine. The DNA shown is the 39-base CDR3, in frame from base 1. The data were taken from a study of shared clonotypes between healthy human individuals (dated by TCRdb to 2020 to 2022). General notes on the study: The cohort included a few men and a couple of women between 18 and 49 years of age. For each donor, CD4 naive and CD4 memory were each run on three plates, CD8 naive on two plates, and CD8 memory on one plate. Leukapheresis yielded between about 0.85 and 9.5 billion PBMCs per donor. To increase sequencing depth and limit assay-specific biases, different laboratories used diverse techniques to prepare libraries and sequence TCR repertoires. To estimate repertoire size and how much clonotype sharing occurs between individuals, the study deeply sequenced the blood TCR repertoires of roughly 5 healthy adults. Here is what the overall study found, with its caveats: Incomplete sequencing was indicated by rarefaction of sorted-subset datasets, despite the large sequencing depth. Because the study included a small number of donors, the genetic and exposure-history diversity represented was limited. Based on pairwise subsampling, the degree of clonotype sharing among donors was expected to be affected by sequencing depth. Naive subsets generally had larger estimated clonotype richness than memory subsets. When a few donors were compared, the shared fraction of clonotypes was about 5.5% for naive CD4, 3.5% for naive CD8, 2.3% for memory CD4, and 0.35% to 0.4% for memory CD8. Clonotypes shared by all four sorted-subset donors showed higher generation probabilities than non-shared clonotypes. Sampling was restricted to blood, and TCR repertoires in tissues likely differ from the TCR repertoires found in blood.

Using the deep immunoSEQ assay, TCR CDR3 regions were amplified from genomic DNA by multiplex PCR. For each cell subset, the extracted genomic DNA was distributed evenly across all wells of several immunoSEQ 96-well plates, and each plate served as one replicate. For sorted subsets, each replicate PCR was loaded with 200 ng genomic DNA, equivalent to some 31,000 T cell genomes. Purified libraries were quantified with a Qubit 3.0 fluorometer, sized on a Bioanalyzer 2100, and re-quantified with the KAPA Library Quantification kit. Each immunoSEQ 96-well plate was sequenced on its own single-read 150-cycle Illumina NextSeq 550 flow cell. The published analysis was carried out like this. Because the immunoSEQ output included only junctional sequences and no quality scores, the filtering could not be the same as the filtering used for full-length reads. To assign V/J genes and CDR3, sequences were annotated using PyIR, a Python wrapper for IgBLAST v1.9, with IMGT germline references. Any read was removed if the V/J assignment was weak (E-value above 1e-6), the CDR3 was missing, or the read contained stop codons, out-of-frame junctions, or ambiguous translated residues. V3J clonotypes were defined as sequences sharing the same inferred V gene, J gene, and CDR3 amino acid sequence. To compute the percentage overlap between repertoires, the number of shared unique clonotypes was divided by the size of the smaller repertoire. Richness of each repertoire was evaluated using RTK rarefaction, the Chao1 estimator, and Recon v2.1 estimates of unobserved clonotypes. Generation probabilities were computed with OLGA for all TCRbeta clonotypes obtained by the gDNA method from several donors. Imported from immuneACCESS, the table was reduced by TCRdb to in-frame sequences with V and J called. These copies leave out some clones; in studies compared against another copy, an unresolved V gene accounts for under half, and the cause of the remainder is not known. That table is the source of V, J and clone size, and D and trimming were worked out from the DNA. Counted in this sample were some 1.5 million clones; around 98% of them appeared once. The ten largest clonotypes hold about 0.4% of the sample.

The donors were healthy, HIV-negative adults who had no recently reported acute infections or vaccinations. All donors were Caucasian adults living in Nashville, Tennessee, USA. CD4+ T cells were enriched by magnetic negative selection, after which naive cells were positively selected on CD45RA and the negative fraction was taken as the memory subset. After blood collection by leukapheresis, PBMCs were isolated using Ficoll-Histopaque density gradient centrifugation and then cryopreserved in the vapor phase of liquid nitrogen. Analytical flow cytometry was used to check the purity and quantity of every magnetically sorted T cell population. Each sorted fraction had its genomic DNA isolated and then quantified by UV absorbance on a Nanodrop 2000c.

The TCR originated in a man aged 25-45 years in good health. What was sequenced was naive CD4+ T cells sorted from blood. What this sample's cell subset or site label stands for: CD45RA+ positively selected. The chain is encoded by TRBV4-1 joined to TRBJ2-3; the best D guess is TRBD2, with 5 bases matching. The nucleotides are TGCGCCAGCAGCCCGCCTACGAGGGTTACGCAGTATTTT. Its protein is CASSPPTRVTQYF.